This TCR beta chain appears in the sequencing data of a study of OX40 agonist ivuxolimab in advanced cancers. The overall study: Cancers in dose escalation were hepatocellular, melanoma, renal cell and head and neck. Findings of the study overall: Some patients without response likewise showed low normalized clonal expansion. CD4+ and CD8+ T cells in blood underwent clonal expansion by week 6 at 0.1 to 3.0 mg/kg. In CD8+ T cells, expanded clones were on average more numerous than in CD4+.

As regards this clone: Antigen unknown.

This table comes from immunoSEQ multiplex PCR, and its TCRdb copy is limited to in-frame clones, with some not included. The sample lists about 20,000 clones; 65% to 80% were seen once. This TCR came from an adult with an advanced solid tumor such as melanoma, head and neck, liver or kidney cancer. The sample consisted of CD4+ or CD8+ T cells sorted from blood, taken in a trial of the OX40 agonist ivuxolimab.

The CDR3 protein is CASGYQPGQRLSQPQHF. The CDR3 DNA reads as TGTGCTAGTGGTTACCAACCGGGACAGAGATTGAGTCAGCCCCAGCATTTT. V and J are TRBV12-5 and TRBJ1-5; TRBD1 matches 7 bases. The CDR3 runs 17 residues. Trimming removed 4 bases from V and 6 bases from J; junction bases left unmatched: 15. Looked up from germline, CDR1 is LGHNT and CDR2 is FRNRAP.